What follows are 31 T cell receptor beta chains derived from one specimen sequenced in a study of T cell responses to AZD1222 COVID-19 vaccine. The repertoire was sequenced with immunoSEQ multiplex PCR; TCRdb's copy has only in-frame clones and lacks some. The data show fewer than 150,000 clones, roughly 90% seen once. The sequencing used peripheral blood, collected 28 days after the second AZD1222 dose. Receptors were obtained from an adult who received the AZD1222 COVID-19 vaccine.

The CDR3 region has the DNA TGCAGCGTTGACGGACTAGCGGGATTAGGAGAGACCCAGTACTTC. It encodes CSVDGLAGLGETQYF. V and J are TRBV29-1 and TRBJ2-5; 12 positions match TRBD2. V was clipped by 3 bases and J by 4 bases; unmatched bases: 6. This CDR3 is 15 amino acids long. The germline CDR1 and CDR2 sequences are SQVTM and ANQGSEA.

V and J are TRBV5-1 and TRBJ2-7, with D hard to call. With 3 bases removed from V and 5 bases from J, the gap between germline ends came to 12 bases. This CDR3 has 13 amino acids. Germline values: CDR1 SGHRS, CDR2 YFSETQ. This chain's CDR3 is CASSSTLDDEQYF. The CDR3 nucleotides are TGCGCCAGCAGCTCTACTCTCGATGACGAGCAGTACTTC.

This clone appeared a few times. The rearrangement joins TRBV28 to TRBJ2-2; D is unclear. Germline CDR1 MDHEN, CDR2 SYDVKM. Trimming stripped 5 bases from V and 2 bases from J, with 15 bases between. The CDR3 is 16 residues long. The CDR3: CASSRFGQVNTGELFF. Written as DNA, the CDR3 is TGTGCCAGCAGTAGGTTTGGGCAGGTTAACACCGGGGAGCTGTTTTTT.

V usage is TRBV28 and J usage is TRBJ1-5; D perhaps matches TRBD1 (6 bases). V was clipped by 9 bases and J by 0 bases, with 12 bases between them. The CDR3 contains 14 residues. CDR1 MDHEN and CDR2 SYDVKM come from the germline V gene. This chain's CDR3 is CASQTGFSNQPQHF. In DNA, the CDR3 is TGTGCCAGTCAGACAGGTTTTAGCAATCAGCCCCAGCATTTT.

The rearrangement links TRBV7-2 to TRBJ2-1; 15 nucleotides match TRBD2. The CDR3 is 15 amino acids. V lost 3 bases, J lost 8 bases, and 2 bases stayed unmatched. The germline V gene has CDR1 SGHTA and CDR2 FQGNSA. CDR3 DNA sequence: TGTGCCAGCAGCTTCGGACTAGCGGGGGGGCATGAGCAGTTCTTC. It specifies CASSFGLAGGHEQFF.

The chain combines TRBV7-2 with TRBJ1-5, with D hard to call. V was clipped by 3 bases and J by 7 bases, with 10 bases between them. The length of the CDR3 is 13 residues. The germline CDR1 and CDR2 sequences are SGHTA and FQGNSA. CDR3 bases: TGTGCCAGCAGCTTTACAATAGAGCAGCCCCAGCATTTT. Translating gives CASSFTIEQPQHF.

This rearrangement joins TRBV28 to TRBJ1-2; D is perhaps TRBD1 (5 bases). V dropped 8 bases and J dropped 3 bases, with 13 bases sitting between them. From germline, CDR1 is MDHEN and CDR2 SYDVKM. The CDR3 is made up of 13 amino acids. CDR3 nucleotide sequence: TGTGCCAGCCTAAAGGGAGGGGACTATGGCTACACCTTC. Encoded protein: CASLKGGDYGYTF.

J is TRBJ1-2 and V is TRBV19, with a tentative D call TRBD1 (5 bases). Trimming removed 5 bases from V and 0 bases from J, with 19 bases in between. The CDR3 covers 17 residues. CDR1 is LNHDA and CDR2 is SQIVND in the germline V gene (reference sequence). In DNA form, the CDR3 reads TGTGCCAGTAGTCCTGGACAAGGGACGATGGCTAACTATGGCTACACCTTC. This sequence encodes CASSPGQGTMANYGYTF.

V gene TRBV27 combines with J gene TRBJ2-2; D remains ambiguous. The length of the CDR3 is 13 residues. V was shortened by 2 bases and J by 2 bases, with 3 bases between the two germline ends. CDR1 and CDR2 (germline): MNHEY, SMNVEV (reference sequence). The chain's CDR3 is CASSLRNTGELFF. The CDR3 nucleotides are TGTGCCAGCAGTTTACGTAACACCGGGGAGCTGTTTTTT.

The gene calls are TRBV6-6 and TRBJ1-3, with D unclear. This CDR3 contains 12 residues. V was cut by 2 bases and J by 6 bases, with 5 bases left in between. In germline, CDR1 is MNHNY, CDR2 SVGAGI (reference sequence). This CDR3 reads CASSYELNTIYF. CDR3 coding DNA: TGTGCCAGCAGTTACGAGTTAAACACCATATATTTT.

Only a few counts were recorded for this clone. This chain connects TRBV7-2 to TRBJ2-1; TRBD2 matches 10 bases. The CDR3 is 14 residues long. Germline CDR1 is SGHTA and CDR2 is FQGNSA. V was pared by 3 bases and J by 9 bases, with 5 bases of the junction left unmatched. The CDR3 DNA reads as TGTGCCAGCAGCTTCAAGCGGGGGGGCGGTGAGCAGTTCTTC. It yields the protein CASSFKRGGGEQFF.

This sequence joins TRBV7-3 and TRBJ1-1; D not certain. Looked up from germline, CDR1 is SGHTA and CDR2 is FQGTGA. The CDR3 totals 12 residues. V lost 3 bases and J 6 bases, leaving 8 bases between the germline ends. The CDR3 DNA sequence: TGTGCCAGCAGCTTGAAGGTCGCTGAAGCTTTCTTT. Amino acid sequence: CASSLKVAEAFF.

This clone came up once. The chain carries TRBV6-5 and TRBJ1-5, with D hard to call. Germline V gene lookup returns CDR1 MNHEY and CDR2 SVGAGI. This CDR3 is built from 15 residues. V dropped 6 bases and J dropped 5 bases, with 17 bases sitting between them. CDR3 nucleotides: TGTGCCAGCAGCCCGTCAGGTGGATGGCATCAGCCCCAGCATTTT. Amino acid sequence: CASSPSGGWHQPQHF.

This clone was picked up a small number of times. The chain recombines TRBV2 with TRBJ1-2; D ambiguous. In germline, CDR1 is SNHLY, CDR2 FYNNEI. The CDR3 length is 14 residues. V was clipped by 3 bases and J by 1 base, with 9 bases between them. The CDR3 here is CASSDNPDNYGYTF. In DNA, the CDR3 is TGTGCCAGCAGTGATAATCCGGATAACTATGGCTACACCTTC.

This chain connects TRBV28 to TRBJ2-7; 9 bases match TRBD1. Trimming at V came to 8 bases and at J to 0 bases, leaving 8 bases not matched to a gene. Germline CDR1 is MDHEN and CDR2 is SYDVKM. This CDR3 spans 15 amino acids. The CDR3 nucleotides are TGTGCCAGCCGGGAAACAGGGGGCATCTCCTACGAGCAGTACGTC. Amino acids: CASRETGGISYEQYV.

The rearrangement links TRBV19 to TRBJ1-2; D is unclear. This CDR3 is built from 12 residues. Germline-derived CDR1 and CDR2 are LNHDA and SQIVND (reference sequence). Trimming pared 6 bases from V and 1 base from J, leaving 6 bases between. CDR3 sequence: CASREVNYGYTF. The CDR3, as DNA: TGTGCCAGTAGGGAGGTTAACTATGGCTACACCTTC.

The chain carries TRBV19 and TRBJ2-2; D possibly matches TRBD1 or TRBD2 (6 bases each). CDR3 length equals 17 residues. Trimming stripped 7 bases from V and 6 bases from J, with 24 bases between. Germline V gene data show CDR1 as LNHDA and CDR2 as SQIVND (reference sequence). CDR3 in amino acids: CASTEGGRWREAGELFF. CDR3 DNA sequence: TGTGCCAGTACGGAGGGGGGACGGTGGAGAGAGGCCGGGGAGCTGTTTTTT.

This clone occurred once. The V call is TRBV10-3, the J call TRBJ1-6; 9 bases align to TRBD1. Germline CDR1 and CDR2: ENHRY and SYGVKD. V gave up 8 bases and J gave up 7 bases; unmatched junction bases: 6. The CDR3 is 14 amino acids. The CDR3 here is CAIQQGANNSPLHF. Here the CDR3 DNA reads TGTGCCATCCAACAGGGGGCGAACAATTCACCCCTCCACTTT.

The CDR3 sequence is CASSDTGTRSNEKLFF. CDR3 coding DNA: TGTGCCAGCAGTGACACCGGGACCAGAAGTAATGAAAAACTGTTTTTT. This chain joins TRBV6-1 and TRBJ1-4; D might be TRBD1 (5 bases). The CDR3 sequence is 16 residues long. The ends were cut back, 3 bases at V and 4 bases at J, with 15 bases in the middle. Per germline, CDR1 MNHNS and CDR2 SASEGT.

The chain recombines TRBV7-2 with TRBJ1-4; D is possibly TRBD1 (5 bases). Germline V lookup: CDR1 SGHTA, CDR2 FQGNSA. The CDR3 runs to 15 residues. Trimming stripped 6 bases from V and 8 bases from J, with 19 bases between. Here the CDR3 reads CASSRWGGGSEKLFF. In nucleotides, the CDR3 is TGTGCCAGCAGTCGTTGGGGCGGGGGAAGCGAAAAACTGTTTTTT.

This sequence joins TRBV18 and TRBJ2-3; unclear D gene. Per the germline V gene, CDR1 is KGHSH and CDR2 is LQKENI. V lost 0 bases and J 4 bases, leaving 5 bases between the germline ends. The CDR3 sequence is 13 residues long. CDR3 coding DNA: TGTGCCAGCTCACCACCGGATTCAGATACGCAGTATTTT. It yields the protein CASSPPDSDTQYF.

This sequence joins TRBV6-5 and TRBJ1-2; D is ambiguous. V was trimmed by 6 bases and J by 4 bases, leaving 9 bases between them. CDR3 length: 12 amino acids. Germline lookup yields CDR1 MNHEY and CDR2 SVGAGI. CDR3: CASRRQIYGYTF. The CDR3 bases are TGTGCCAGCAGAAGGCAGATCTATGGCTACACCTTC.

The J gene is TRBJ1-1, the V gene TRBV10-1; D not resolved. The CDR3 runs 13 residues. Between the trimmed V and J ends, which lost 6 bases and 1 base, there was a span of 9 bases. The germline CDR1 and CDR2 sequences are WNHNN and SYGVQD (reference sequence). The CDR3 spells CASRSGQNTEAFF. For the CDR3, the DNA is TGCGCCAGCAGATCAGGTCAGAACACTGAAGCTTTCTTT.

The chain has TRBV6-5 and TRBJ2-7; 9 bases map to TRBD2. Germline V lookup: CDR1 MNHEY, CDR2 SVGAGI. The CDR3 totals 15 residues. Trimming at V came to 2 bases and at J to 3 bases, leaving 5 bases not matched to a gene. The CDR3 spells CASSYRTSEYYEQYF. DNA for the CDR3: TGTGCCAGCAGTTACAGGACTAGCGAGTACTACGAGCAGTACTTC.

The chain employs TRBV7-2 and TRBJ1-2, with 8 bases lining up with TRBD1. The CDR3 sequence is 15 residues long. Trimming cost V 2 bases and J 8 bases; bases outside gene matches: 10. Germline CDR1 SGHTA, CDR2 FQGNSA. Written as DNA, the CDR3 is TGTGCCAGCAGCTTACAACAGGGGGTGCTTCGAGGCTACACCTTC. This sequence encodes CASSLQQGVLRGYTF.

The chain recombines TRBV6-1 with TRBJ1-1; D is ambiguous. This CDR3 contains 15 residues. CDR1 and CDR2 (germline): MNHNS, SASEGT. V shed 1 base and J shed 6 bases, with 15 bases lying between them. The CDR3 spells CASSEDFIGSAEAFF. The CDR3 DNA is TGTGCCAGCAGTGAAGACTTTATCGGAAGCGCTGAAGCTTTCTTT.

The V gene is TRBV5-1, the J gene TRBJ1-1; 7 bases line up with TRBD1. This CDR3 is built from 18 residues. Trimming took 2 bases from V and 4 from J; bases not matched to a gene: 17. Germline CDR1 SGHRS, CDR2 YFSETQ. The CDR3 DNA reads TGCGCCAGCAGCTTTTTCGTGGGACAGACTTCGGGAACCACTGAAGCTTTCTTT. This codes for CASSFFVGQTSGTTEAFF. The variable domain in full, completed from reference TRBV5-1 and TRBJ1-1, reads KAGVTQTPRYLIKTRGQQVTLSCSPISGHRSVSWYQQTPGQGLQFLFEYFSETQRNKGNFPGRFSGRQFSNSRSEMNVSTLELGDSALYLCASSFFVGQTSGTTEAFFGQGTRLTVV.

The chain is built from TRBV2 and TRBJ1-3; D is possibly TRBD1 (6 bases). Trimming stripped 4 bases from V and 2 bases from J, with 9 bases between. CDR1 SNHLY and CDR2 FYNNEI come from the germline V gene. The CDR3 consists of 14 residues. The CDR3 region has the DNA TGTGCCAGCAGTGTTGGGGGGCCTGGAAACACCATATATTTT. Its protein is CASSVGGPGNTIYF.

The chain uses TRBV7-8 and TRBJ1-2; possible D gene TRBD1, 5 bases. The germline V gene has CDR1 SGHVS and CDR2 FQNEAQ. Trimming cost V 1 base and J 4 bases, with 10 bases left between them. This CDR3 spans 14 amino acids. The CDR3 nucleotides are TGTGCCAGCAGCTTAGAAAGGGGTCGCTATGGCTACACCTTC. It translates to CASSLERGRYGYTF.

The chain links TRBV28 to TRBJ2-4, with D hard to call. The length of the CDR3 is 14 residues. Between the trimmed V and J ends, which lost 5 bases and 2 bases, there was a span of 10 bases. In germline, CDR1 is MDHEN, CDR2 SYDVKM. The CDR3 loop is CASSEEHPKNIQYF. The DNA for the CDR3 is TGTGCCAGCAGTGAAGAACATCCCAAAAACATTCAGTACTTC.

V is TRBV6-5 and J is TRBJ2-7; 7 nucleotides align to TRBD2. Germline V gene lookup returns CDR1 MNHEY and CDR2 SVGAGI. Germline trimming cut 6 bases from V and 2 bases from J; bases unmatched to any gene: 7. This CDR3 has 14 amino acids. The CDR3 DNA follows: TGTGCCAGCAGGGGAGGGGACGGGACCTACGAGCAGTACGTC. Its protein is CASRGGDGTYEQYV.